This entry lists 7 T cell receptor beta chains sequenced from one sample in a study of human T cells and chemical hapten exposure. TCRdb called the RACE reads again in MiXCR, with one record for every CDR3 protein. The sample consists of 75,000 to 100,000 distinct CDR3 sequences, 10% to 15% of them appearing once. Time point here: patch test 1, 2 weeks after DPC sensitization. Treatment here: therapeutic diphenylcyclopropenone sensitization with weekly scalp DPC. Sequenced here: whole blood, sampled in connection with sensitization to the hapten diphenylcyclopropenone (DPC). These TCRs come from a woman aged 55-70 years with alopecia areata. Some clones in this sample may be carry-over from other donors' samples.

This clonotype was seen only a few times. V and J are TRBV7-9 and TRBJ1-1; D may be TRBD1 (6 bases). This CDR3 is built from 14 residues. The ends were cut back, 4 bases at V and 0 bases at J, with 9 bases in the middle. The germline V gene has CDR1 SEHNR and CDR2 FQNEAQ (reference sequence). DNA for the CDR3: TGTGCCAGCAGCTCCAGGGACATGAACACTGAAGCTTTCTTT. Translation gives CASSSRDMNTEAFF.

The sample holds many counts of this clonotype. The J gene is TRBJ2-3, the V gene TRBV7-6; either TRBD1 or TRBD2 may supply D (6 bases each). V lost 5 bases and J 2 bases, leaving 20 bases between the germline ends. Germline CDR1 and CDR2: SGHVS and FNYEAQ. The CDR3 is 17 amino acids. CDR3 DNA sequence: TGTGCCAGCAGCCCCAACGTCCGGGGGCCCCTCACAGATACGCAGTATTTT. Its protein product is CASSPNVRGPLTDTQYF.

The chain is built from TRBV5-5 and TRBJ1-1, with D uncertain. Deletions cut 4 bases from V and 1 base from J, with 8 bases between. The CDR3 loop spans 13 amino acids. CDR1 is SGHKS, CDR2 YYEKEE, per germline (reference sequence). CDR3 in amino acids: CASSPYTNTEAFF. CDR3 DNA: TGTGCCAGCAGCCCTTATACGAACACTGAAGCTTTCTTT.

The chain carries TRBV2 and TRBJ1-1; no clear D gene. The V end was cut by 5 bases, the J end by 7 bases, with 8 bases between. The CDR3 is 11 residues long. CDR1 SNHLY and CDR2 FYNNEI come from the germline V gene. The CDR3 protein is CASSWTYEAFF. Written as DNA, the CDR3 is TGTGCCAGCAGTTGGACCTATGAAGCTTTCTTT.

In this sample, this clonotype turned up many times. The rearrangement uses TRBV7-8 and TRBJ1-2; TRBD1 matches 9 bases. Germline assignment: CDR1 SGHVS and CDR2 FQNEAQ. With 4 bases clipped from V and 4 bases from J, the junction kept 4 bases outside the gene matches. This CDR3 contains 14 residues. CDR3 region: CASSSGQGSYGYTF. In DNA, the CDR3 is TGTGCCAGCAGCTCCGGACAGGGGTCCTATGGCTACACCTTC. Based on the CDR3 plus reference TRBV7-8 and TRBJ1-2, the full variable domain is GAGVSQSPRYKVAKRGQDVALRCDPISGHVSLFWYQQALGQGPEFLTYFQNEAQLDKSGLPSDRFFAERPEGSVSTLKIQRTQQEDSAVYLCASSSGQGSYGYTFGSGTRLTVV.

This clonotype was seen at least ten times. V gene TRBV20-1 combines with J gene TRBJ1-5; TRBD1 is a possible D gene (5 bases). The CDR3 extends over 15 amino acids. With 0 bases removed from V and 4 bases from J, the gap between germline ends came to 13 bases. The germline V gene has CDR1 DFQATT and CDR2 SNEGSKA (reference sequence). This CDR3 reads CSARDGGGNNQPQHF. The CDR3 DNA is TGCAGTGCTAGAGATGGGGGAGGGAATAATCAGCCCCAGCATTTT.

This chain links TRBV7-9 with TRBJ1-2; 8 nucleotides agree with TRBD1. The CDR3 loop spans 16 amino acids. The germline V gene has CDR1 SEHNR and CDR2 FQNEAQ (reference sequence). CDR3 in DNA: TGTATTACCGCAGGGGGCTTCAAACTGGTTAGCTATGGCTACACCTTC. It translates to CITAGGFKLVSYGYTF. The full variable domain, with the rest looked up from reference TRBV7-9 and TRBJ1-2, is DTGVSQNPRHKITKRGQNVTFRCDPISEHNRLYWYRQTLGQGPEFLTYFQNEAQLEKSRLLSDRFSAERPKGSFSTLEIQRTEQGDSAMYLCITAGGFKLVSYGYTFGSGTRLTVV.